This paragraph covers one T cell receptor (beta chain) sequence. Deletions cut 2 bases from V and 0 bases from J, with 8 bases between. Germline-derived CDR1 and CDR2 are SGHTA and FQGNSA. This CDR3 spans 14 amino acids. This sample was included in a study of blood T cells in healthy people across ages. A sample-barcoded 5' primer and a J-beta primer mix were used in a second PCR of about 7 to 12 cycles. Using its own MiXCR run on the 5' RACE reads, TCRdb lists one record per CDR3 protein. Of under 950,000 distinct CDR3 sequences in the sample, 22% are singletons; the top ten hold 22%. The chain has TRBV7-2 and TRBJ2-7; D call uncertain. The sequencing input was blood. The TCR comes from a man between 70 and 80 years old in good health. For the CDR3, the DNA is TGTGCCAGCAGCTTACTACACTCCTCCTACGAGCAGTACTTC. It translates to CASSLLHSSYEQYF.